Sequencing of this TCR beta chain was carried out in a study of blood T cell repertoires in COVID-19. Turning to the study itself: Sites across the United States, Italy and Spain contributed samples from acute and convalescent COVID-19.

Of note for this clone: The junction shows a germline mismatch at one end, possibly a read error.

The CDR3 runs to 12 residues. Germline V CDR1 and CDR2: SQVTM, ANQGSEA. Profiling relied on immunoSEQ multiplex PCR, and the TCRdb table lists in-frame clones only, not all of them. This sample has roughly 400,000 clones; around 91% occur once, and the top ten carry 0.6%. This receptor was identified in a man younger than 30 who had recovered from COVID-19. Sequenced input: PBMCs or T cells enriched from blood (not recorded which). This sequence joins TRBV29-1 and TRBJ2-1, with TRBD2 as a possible D gene (5 bases). The DNA for the CDR3 is TGCAGCCAACGCGGGTCCTTCAATGAGCAGTTCTTC. Its translation is CSQRGSFNEQFF.